The clone carrying this T cell receptor beta chain occurred many times. Its antigen remains unidentified. This beta chain is off target for a library built for alpha chains, so its abundance means little. This specimen comes from a study of spatial heterogeneity in lung cancer. Study background: Each distinct TCR and UMI combination averaged more than ten appearances in raw reads. General study findings and limits: Ubiquitous expanded TCR counts tracked ubiquitous nonsynonymous mutations; regional expanded TCR counts tracked regional nonsynonymous mutations. The number of expanded tumor alpha and beta chains correlated with mutation number.

Trimming took off 2 bases at V and 5 bases at J, with 12 bases between the two ends. The CDR3 contains 13 residues. CDR1 is SQVTM, CDR2 ANQGSEA, per germline. Noted time point: sample taken at primary tumor resection. TCRdb redid the calling of the 5' RACE reads with MiXCR, one entry per CDR3 protein. The sample consists of some 16,000 distinct CDR3 sequences, approximately 6.5% of them appearing once. The source was lung tumor tissue, collected at surgery. The sequence derives from a female donor with early-stage non-small cell lung cancer. The V and J genes are TRBV29-1 and TRBJ2-5, with D uncertain. CDR3: CSVEWPDIETQYF. The CDR3 nucleotides are TGCAGCGTTGAATGGCCAGACATTGAGACCCAGTACTTC.